This passage covers 10 T cell receptor beta chains from one sample sequenced in a study of T cells after yellow fever vaccination. TCRdb independently ran MiXCR on the 5' RACE reads; one entry per CDR3 protein. The data hold 150,000 to 200,000 distinct CDR3 sequences, with around 9.3% observed a single time. Sequenced material: CD8+ T cells sorted from PBMCs, taken 45 days after the yellow fever booster vaccination. These receptors were taken from a man aged 18 to 29 who received the YFV17D yellow fever vaccine.

The table lists this clonotype with a few counts. The chain uses TRBV10-2 and TRBJ2-7, with TRBD1 matching 8 bases. The V and J ends lost 3 bases and 6 bases, in that order; junction bases with no gene match: 16. This CDR3 has 17 amino acids. The germline V gene has CDR1 WSHSY and CDR2 SAAADI. For the CDR3, the DNA is TGCGCCAGCAGTGACCCTAAAGACAGGGGAAGTTTAGCCGAGCAGTACTTC. Protein sequence: CASSDPKDRGSLAEQYF.

This clonotype was counted between two and nine times. The CDR3 DNA reads TGCAGCGTTGAGCGGCTCGGTGAAGCTTTCTTT. It yields the protein CSVERLGEAFF. The chain employs TRBV29-1 and TRBJ1-1, with D unclear. The CDR3 has 11 amino acids. Germline V gene data show CDR1 as SQVTM and CDR2 as ANQGSEA. With 3 bases removed from V and 7 bases from J, the gap between germline ends came to 9 bases.

The chain recombines TRBV19 with TRBJ2-3; perhaps D is TRBD1 or TRBD2 (5 bases each). Trimming took off 4 bases at V and 0 bases at J, with 17 bases between the two ends. Germline values: CDR1 LNHDA, CDR2 SQIVND (reference sequence). There are 17 residues in the CDR3. Here the CDR3 DNA reads TGTGCCAGTAGTACACACGGGACCCGAACTAGCACAGATACGCAGTATTTT. The encoded protein is CASSTHGTRTSTDTQYF.

V usage is TRBV27 and J usage is TRBJ1-1, with 9 bases aligning to TRBD1. V was pared by 8 bases and J by 7 bases, with 14 bases of the junction left unmatched. From germline, CDR1 is MNHEY and CDR2 SMNVEV (reference sequence). The CDR3 consists of 15 residues. Written as DNA, the CDR3 is TGTGCCAGCGCTTACAGGGGGCACGTAAGAGATGAAGCTTTCTTT. Protein product: CASAYRGHVRDEAFF.

In its sample, this clonotype was seen many times. The chain couples TRBV7-2 to TRBJ1-4; D is uncertain. V was shortened by 1 base and J by 7 bases, with 16 bases between the two germline ends. The germline gives CDR1 SGHTA, CDR2 FQGNSA. The CDR3 length is 16 residues. The CDR3, as DNA: TGTGCCAGCAGCTTAGGAGTATCCGGTGTAGTTGAAAAACTGTTTTTT. This codes for CASSLGVSGVVEKLFF.

The chain recombines TRBV20-1 with TRBJ1-1; maybe TRBD1 (5 bases). Trimming pared 0 bases from V and 13 bases from J, leaving 12 bases between. CDR3 length equals 11 residues. CDR1 is DFQATT, CDR2 SNEGSKA, per germline (reference sequence). In DNA, the CDR3 is TGCAGTGCTAGAGACGGGGGAACGGGTTTCTTT. Translation: CSARDGGTGFF.

This chain joins TRBV7-8 and TRBJ2-5, with D perhaps being TRBD1 or TRBD2 (5 bases each). CDR1 is SGHVS, CDR2 FQNEAQ, per germline. This CDR3 region has 15 residues. The V gene lost 6 bases and the J gene lost 0 bases, with 14 bases spanning the gap. The CDR3, as DNA: TGTGCCAGCAGTCCCGGGACGGCGTACCAAGAGACCCAGTACTTC. It codes for CASSPGTAYQETQYF.

The CDR3 reads CSAYPVLAGGNNEQFF. CDR3 coding DNA: TGCAGTGCCTACCCGGTTCTAGCGGGGGGCAACAATGAGCAGTTCTTC. This rearrangement joins TRBV20-1 to TRBJ2-1; 11 bases agree with TRBD2. Germline CDR1 and CDR2: DFQATT and SNEGSKA (reference sequence). V trimming: 6 bases; J trimming: 5 bases; junction bases outside the gene matches: 12. The CDR3 covers 16 residues.

The table lists this clonotype with many counts. The rearrangement joins TRBV4-1 to TRBJ1-2; possible D gene TRBD1, 5 bases. V was cut by 4 bases and J by 8 bases, with 26 bases left in between. CDR1 MGHRA and CDR2 YSYEKL come from the germline V gene. The CDR3 sequence is 17 residues long. The CDR3 spells CASSLLGDGRGPRGYTF. CDR3 nucleotide sequence: TGCGCCAGCAGCCTACTCGGGGACGGCCGGGGTCCGCGAGGCTACACCTTC.

The chain couples TRBV6-5 to TRBJ2-5; 8 bases fit TRBD1. V lost 0 bases to trimming and J lost 5 bases; unmatched junction nucleotides: 2. Germline V gene sequence: CDR1 MNHEY, CDR2 SVGAGI. There are 14 residues in the CDR3. CDR3 DNA: TGTGCCAGCAGTTACTCGACAGGGGACGAGACCCAGTACTTC. The encoded protein is CASSYSTGDETQYF.